The clone carrying this T cell receptor (beta chain) was seen a single time. Its antigen is not known. The CDR3 consists of 14 residues. Trimming took 7 bases from V and 4 from J, leaving 17 bases between them. Per germline, CDR1 SQVTM and CDR2 ANQGSEA. The source of the sample is a study of identical twins. General observations from the study: Out-of-frame alpha sequences shared by twins showed excess low generation probability. Models underestimated TCR alpha sharing (out-of-frame) in monozygotic twins. Analyses based on zero insertions could be partly confounded by invariant MAIT and iNKT cells.

Every sampled donor was Caucasian and healthy. TCRdb used MiXCR to reprocess the 5' RACE reads, holding one entry per CDR3 protein. The sample carries approximately 490,000 distinct CDR3 sequences, around 20% recorded once. The sample was also reused in another study, on yellow fever vaccine responses in identical twins.

This chain uses TRBV29-1 with TRBJ2-1, with unresolved D. The clonotype originates from a woman aged 18 to 35 in good health. Specimen: CD4+ T cells sorted from blood. Written as DNA, the CDR3 is TGCAGCGCTGTCTTGGCCCTACTATACAATGAGCAGTTCTTC. Its translation: CSAVLALLYNEQFF.